This T cell receptor beta chain was sequenced for a study of T-cell reconstitution after alpha-beta-depleted transplantation in children. Unmatched junction bases numbered 17, after V lost 8 bases and J lost 8 bases. The CDR3 is 15 residues long. Looked up from germline, CDR1 is MNHNS and CDR2 is SASEGT. It was with unique molecular identifiers that the TCRbeta library was prepared. TCRdb re-analysed the PCR reads in MiXCR, keeping a single row per CDR3 protein. Altogether hundreds of thousands of distinct CDR3 sequences are present, approximately 29% being singletons, with the ten largest covering 2.4%.

The specimen comprised PBMCs from the stem cell graft donor, sampled from the stem cell graft. This chain uses TRBV6-1 with TRBJ1-2, with 7 bases identical to TRBD1. This sequence was found in a human donor who donated a stem cell graft to a child with aplastic anemia. Here the CDR3 reads CASLSDRDRMRGYTF. DNA of the CDR3: TGTGCCAGCTTATCCGACCGGGACAGAATGAGGGGCTACACCTTC.